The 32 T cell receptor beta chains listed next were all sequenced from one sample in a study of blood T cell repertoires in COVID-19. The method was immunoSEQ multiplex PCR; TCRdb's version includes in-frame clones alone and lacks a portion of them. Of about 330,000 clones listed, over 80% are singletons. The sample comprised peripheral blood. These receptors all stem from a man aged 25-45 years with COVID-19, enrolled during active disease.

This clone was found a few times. This CDR3 reads CASSLFGRAAEAFF. The CDR3 nucleotides are TGTGCCAGCAGTTTATTCGGCAGGGCAGCTGAAGCTTTCTTT. V gene TRBV28 combines with J gene TRBJ1-1; possibly TRBD1 for D (5 bases). Trimming pared 1 base from V and 6 bases from J, leaving 12 bases between. In germline, CDR1 is MDHEN, CDR2 SYDVKM. The CDR3 loop spans 14 amino acids. Variable domain in full (rest from reference TRBV28 and TRBJ1-1): DVKVTQSSRYLVKRTGEKVFLECVQDMDHENMFWYRQDPGLGLRLIYFSYDVKMKEKGDIPEGYSVSREKKERFSLILESASTNQTSMYLCASSLFGRAAEAFFGQGTRLTVV.

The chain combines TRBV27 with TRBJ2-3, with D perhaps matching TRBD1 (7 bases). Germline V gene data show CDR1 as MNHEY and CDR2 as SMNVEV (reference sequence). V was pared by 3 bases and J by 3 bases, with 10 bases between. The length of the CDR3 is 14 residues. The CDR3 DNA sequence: TGTGCCAGCAGTTTCCCAGGGGGGACAGATACGCAGTATTTT. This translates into CASSFPGGTDTQYF.

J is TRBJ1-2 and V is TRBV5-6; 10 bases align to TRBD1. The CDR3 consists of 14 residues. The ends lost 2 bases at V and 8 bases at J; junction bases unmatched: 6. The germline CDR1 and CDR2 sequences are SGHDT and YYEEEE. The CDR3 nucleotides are TGTGCCAGCAGCTTAGGGACAGGGGCGTGGGGCTACACCTTC. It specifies CASSLGTGAWGYTF.

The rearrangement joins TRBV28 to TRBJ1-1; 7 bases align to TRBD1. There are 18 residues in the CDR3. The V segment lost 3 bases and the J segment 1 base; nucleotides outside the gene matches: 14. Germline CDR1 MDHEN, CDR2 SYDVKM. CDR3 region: CASSFPVGTGDPNTEAFF. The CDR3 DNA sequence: TGTGCCAGCAGTTTCCCCGTCGGAACAGGGGACCCGAACACTGAAGCTTTCTTT.

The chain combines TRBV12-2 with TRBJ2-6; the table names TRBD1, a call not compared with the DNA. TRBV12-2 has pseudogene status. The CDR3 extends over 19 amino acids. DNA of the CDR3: TGTGCAAGTCGCTTAGAACGGGACAGGGAATCTTCTGGGGCCAACGTCCTGACTTTC. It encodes CASRLERDRESSGANVLTF.

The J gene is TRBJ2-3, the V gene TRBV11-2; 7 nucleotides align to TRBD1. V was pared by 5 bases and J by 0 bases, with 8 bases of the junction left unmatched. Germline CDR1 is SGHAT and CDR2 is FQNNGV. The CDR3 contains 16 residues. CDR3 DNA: TGTGCCAGCAGCCTAGGGACAGCAACTAGCACAGATACGCAGTATTTT. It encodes CASSLGTATSTDTQYF.

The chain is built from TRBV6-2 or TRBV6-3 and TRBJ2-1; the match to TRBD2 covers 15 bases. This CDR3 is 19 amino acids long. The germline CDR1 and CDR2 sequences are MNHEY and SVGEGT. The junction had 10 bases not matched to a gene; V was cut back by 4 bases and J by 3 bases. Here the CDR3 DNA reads TGTGCCAGCAGTTCCTCCCCGGGACTAGCGGGGGGCTTCTACAATGAGCAGTTCTTC. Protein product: CASSSSPGLAGGFYNEQFF.

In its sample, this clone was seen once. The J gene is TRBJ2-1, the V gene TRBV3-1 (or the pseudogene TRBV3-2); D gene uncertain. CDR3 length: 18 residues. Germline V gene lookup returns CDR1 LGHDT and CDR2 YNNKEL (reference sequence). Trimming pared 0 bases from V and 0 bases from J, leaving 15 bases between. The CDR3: CASSQDKRDRFSYNEQFF. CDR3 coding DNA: TGTGCCAGCAGCCAAGATAAGCGCGACCGCTTCTCCTACAATGAGCAGTTCTTC.

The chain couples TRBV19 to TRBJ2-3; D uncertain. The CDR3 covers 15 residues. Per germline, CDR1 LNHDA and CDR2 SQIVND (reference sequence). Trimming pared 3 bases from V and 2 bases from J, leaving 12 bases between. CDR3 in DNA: TGTGCCAGTAGTATCCCACAGCCTTCCACAGATACGCAGTATTTT. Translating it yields CASSIPQPSTDTQYF.

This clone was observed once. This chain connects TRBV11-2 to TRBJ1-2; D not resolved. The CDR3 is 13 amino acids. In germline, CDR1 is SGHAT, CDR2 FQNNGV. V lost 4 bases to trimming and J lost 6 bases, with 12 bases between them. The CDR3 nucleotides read TGTGCCAGCAGCTCCCTCCGGGGAGATGGCTACACCTTC. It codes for CASSSLRGDGYTF.

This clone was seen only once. The CDR3 region has the DNA TGTGCCAGCAGCTTAACGTCCGGCGACAGAGGCGAGCAGTACTTC. This encodes CASSLTSGDRGEQYF. The rearrangement links TRBV6-2 or TRBV6-3 to TRBJ2-7; D might be TRBD1 (5 bases). The germline V gene has CDR1 MNHEY and CDR2 SVGEGT. The V end was cut by 6 bases, the J end by 6 bases, with 21 bases between. The length of the CDR3 is 15 residues.

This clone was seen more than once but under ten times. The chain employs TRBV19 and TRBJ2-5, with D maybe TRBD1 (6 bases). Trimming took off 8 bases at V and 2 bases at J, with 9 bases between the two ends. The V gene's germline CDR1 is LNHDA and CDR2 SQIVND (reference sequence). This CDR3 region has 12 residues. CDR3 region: CASQDRQETQYF. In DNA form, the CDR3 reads TGTGCCAGTCAGGACAGACAAGAGACCCAGTACTTC.

The CDR3 here is CASSLRLAGGPYYNEQFF. CDR3 bases: TGTGCCAGCAGCTTAAGGCTAGCGGGAGGGCCCTACTACAATGAGCAGTTCTTC. J is TRBJ2-1 and V is TRBV7-6, with 12 bases fitting TRBD2. The V and J ends lost 2 bases and 3 bases, in that order; junction bases with no gene match: 8. Germline V lookup: CDR1 SGHVS, CDR2 FNYEAQ. The CDR3 has 18 residues.

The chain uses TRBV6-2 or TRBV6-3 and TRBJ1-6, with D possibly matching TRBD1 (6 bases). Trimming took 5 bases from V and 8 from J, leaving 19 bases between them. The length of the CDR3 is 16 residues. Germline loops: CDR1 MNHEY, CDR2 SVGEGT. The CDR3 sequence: CASSRHARGTDSPLHF. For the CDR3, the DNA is TGTGCCAGCAGTAGACACGCAAGGGGGACCGATTCACCCCTCCACTTT.

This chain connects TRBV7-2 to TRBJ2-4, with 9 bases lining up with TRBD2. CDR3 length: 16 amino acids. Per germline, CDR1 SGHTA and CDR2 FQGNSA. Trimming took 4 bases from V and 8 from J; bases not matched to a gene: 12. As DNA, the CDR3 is TGTGCCAGCAGCTATAGCGGGGGTCACAGCGGGGACATTCAGTACTTC. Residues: CASSYSGGHSGDIQYF.

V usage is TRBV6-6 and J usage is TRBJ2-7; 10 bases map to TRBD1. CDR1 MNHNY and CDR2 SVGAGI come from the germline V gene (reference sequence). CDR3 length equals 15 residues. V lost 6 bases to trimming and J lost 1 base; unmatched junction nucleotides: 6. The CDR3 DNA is TGTGCCAGCAGCTCCGACAGGGGGCGATCCTACGAGCAGTACTTC. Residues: CASSSDRGRSYEQYF.

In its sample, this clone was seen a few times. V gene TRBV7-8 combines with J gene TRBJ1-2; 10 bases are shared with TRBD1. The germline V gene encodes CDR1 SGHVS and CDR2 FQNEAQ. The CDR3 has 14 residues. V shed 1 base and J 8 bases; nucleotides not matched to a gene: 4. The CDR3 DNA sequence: TGTGCCAGCAGCTTAGAAGGGACAGGGGTAGGCTACACCTTC. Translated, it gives CASSLEGTGVGYTF.

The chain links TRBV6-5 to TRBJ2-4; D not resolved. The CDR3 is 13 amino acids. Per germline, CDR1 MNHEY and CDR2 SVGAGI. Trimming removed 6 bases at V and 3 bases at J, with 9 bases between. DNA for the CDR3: TGTGCCAGCAGACGGTTAAGCAAAAACATTCAGTACTTC. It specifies CASRRLSKNIQYF.

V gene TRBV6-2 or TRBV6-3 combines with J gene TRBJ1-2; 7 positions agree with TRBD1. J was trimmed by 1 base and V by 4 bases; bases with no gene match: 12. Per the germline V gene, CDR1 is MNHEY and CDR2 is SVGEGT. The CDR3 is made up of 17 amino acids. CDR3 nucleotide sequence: TGTGCCAGCAGTTTCATATTCGGACAGGAGCTTAACTATGGCTACACCTTC. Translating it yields CASSFIFGQELNYGYTF.

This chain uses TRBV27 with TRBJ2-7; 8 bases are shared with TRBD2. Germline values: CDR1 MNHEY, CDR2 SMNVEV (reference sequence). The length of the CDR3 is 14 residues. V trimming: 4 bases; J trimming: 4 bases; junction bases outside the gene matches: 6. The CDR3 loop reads CASSSLVAGYEQYF. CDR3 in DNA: TGTGCCAGCAGTTCGTTGGTAGCGGGATACGAGCAGTACTTC.

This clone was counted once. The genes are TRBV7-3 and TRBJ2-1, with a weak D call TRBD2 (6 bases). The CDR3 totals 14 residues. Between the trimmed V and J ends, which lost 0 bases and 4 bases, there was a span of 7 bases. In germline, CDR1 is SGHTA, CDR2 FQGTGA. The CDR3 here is CASSLTGGYNEQFF. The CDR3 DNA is TGTGCCAGCAGCTTAACCGGGGGATACAATGAGCAGTTCTTC.

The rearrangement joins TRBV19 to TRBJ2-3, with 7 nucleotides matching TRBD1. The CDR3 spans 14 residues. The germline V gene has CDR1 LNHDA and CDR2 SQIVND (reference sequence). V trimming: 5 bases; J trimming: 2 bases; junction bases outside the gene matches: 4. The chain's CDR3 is CASSFDRATDTQYF. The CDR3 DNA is TGTGCCAGTAGTTTTGACAGGGCCACAGATACGCAGTATTTT.

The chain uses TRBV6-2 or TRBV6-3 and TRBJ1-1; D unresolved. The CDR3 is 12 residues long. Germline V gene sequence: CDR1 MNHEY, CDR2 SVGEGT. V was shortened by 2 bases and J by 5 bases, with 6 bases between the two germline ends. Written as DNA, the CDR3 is TGTGCCAGCAGTTACGCGGATACTGAAGCTTTCTTT. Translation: CASSYADTEAFF.

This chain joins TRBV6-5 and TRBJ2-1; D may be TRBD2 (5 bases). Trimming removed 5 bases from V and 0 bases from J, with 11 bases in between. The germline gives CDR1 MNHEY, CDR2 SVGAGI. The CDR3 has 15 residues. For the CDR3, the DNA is TGTGCCAGCAGTCCCCTAGGGAGCTCCTACAATGAGCAGTTCTTC. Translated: CASSPLGSSYNEQFF.

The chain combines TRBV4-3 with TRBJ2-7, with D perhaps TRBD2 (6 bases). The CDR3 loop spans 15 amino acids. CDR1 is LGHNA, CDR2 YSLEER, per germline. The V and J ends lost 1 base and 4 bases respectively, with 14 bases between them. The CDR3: CASSQGLVGPYEQYF. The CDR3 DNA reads TGCGCCAGCAGCCAAGGACTAGTAGGTCCGTACGAGCAGTACTTC.

CDR3 amino acids: CASRDREDTDTQYF. The CDR3 DNA sequence: TGTGCCAGCAGGGACAGGGAAGACACAGATACGCAGTATTTT. The rearrangement uses TRBV2 and TRBJ2-3; 8 bases are a match to TRBD1. This CDR3 contains 14 residues. The V segment lost 6 bases and the J segment 2 bases; nucleotides outside the gene matches: 4. The V gene's germline CDR1 is SNHLY and CDR2 FYNNEI.

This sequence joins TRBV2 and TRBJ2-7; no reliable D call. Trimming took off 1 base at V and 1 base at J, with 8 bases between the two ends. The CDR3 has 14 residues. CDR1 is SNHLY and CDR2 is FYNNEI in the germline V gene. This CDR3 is CASSEGQKSYEQYF. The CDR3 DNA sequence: TGTGCCAGCAGTGAAGGGCAAAAGTCCTACGAGCAGTACTTC.

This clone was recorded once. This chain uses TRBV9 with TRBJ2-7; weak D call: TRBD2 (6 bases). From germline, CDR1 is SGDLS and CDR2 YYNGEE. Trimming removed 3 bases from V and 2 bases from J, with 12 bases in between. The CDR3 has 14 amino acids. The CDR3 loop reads CASSAGLKAYEQYF. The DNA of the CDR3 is TGTGCCAGCAGCGCGGGACTCAAGGCCTACGAGCAGTACTTC.

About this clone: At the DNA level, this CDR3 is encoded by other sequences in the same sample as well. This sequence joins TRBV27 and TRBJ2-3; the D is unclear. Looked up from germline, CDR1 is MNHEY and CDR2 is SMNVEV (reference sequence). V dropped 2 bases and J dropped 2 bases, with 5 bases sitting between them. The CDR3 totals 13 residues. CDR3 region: CASSLQDTDTQYF. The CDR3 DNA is TGTGCCAGCAGTTTACAGGACACAGATACGCAGTATTTT.

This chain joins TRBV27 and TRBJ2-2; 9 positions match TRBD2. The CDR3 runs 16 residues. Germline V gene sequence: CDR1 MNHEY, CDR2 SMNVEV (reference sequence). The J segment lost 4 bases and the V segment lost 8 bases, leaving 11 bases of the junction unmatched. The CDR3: CASGYSSGEITGELFF. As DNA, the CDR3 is TGTGCCAGCGGCTATTCTAGCGGGGAAATCACCGGGGAGCTGTTTTTT.

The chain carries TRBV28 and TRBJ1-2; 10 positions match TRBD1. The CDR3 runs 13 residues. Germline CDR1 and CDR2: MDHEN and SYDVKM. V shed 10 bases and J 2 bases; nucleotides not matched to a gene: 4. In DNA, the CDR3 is TGTGCCACCCGGGACAGGGGAAACTATGGCTACACCTTC. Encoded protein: CATRDRGNYGYTF.

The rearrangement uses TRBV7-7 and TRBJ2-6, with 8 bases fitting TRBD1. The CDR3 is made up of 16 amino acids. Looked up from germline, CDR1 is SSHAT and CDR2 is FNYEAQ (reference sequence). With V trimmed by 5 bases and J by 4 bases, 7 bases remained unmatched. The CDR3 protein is CASSPRQGRGANVLTF. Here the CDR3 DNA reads TGTGCCAGCAGCCCCCGACAGGGGCGGGGGGCCAACGTCCTGACTTTC.